This T cell receptor (beta chain) was identified during a study of shared clonotypes between healthy human individuals. Whole-study context: The plates for each donor numbered three CD4 naive, three CD4 memory, two CD8 naive and one CD8 memory.

The data were produced by immunoSEQ multiplex PCR, yet TCRdb's version contains in-frame clones alone and is incomplete. Of about 680,000 clones listed, just over 90% are singletons. Naive CD8 cells, CD45RO-negative and positively selected for CCR7, excluded terminally differentiated effector memory CD45RA+ cells. V was clipped by 4 bases and J by 1 base; unmatched bases: 7. Looked up from germline, CDR1 is SGHRS and CDR2 is YFSETQ. The CDR3 spans 16 residues. The material sequenced was naive CD8+ T cells sorted from blood. The TCR sequence derives from a man aged 30 to 39 in good health. The J gene is TRBJ2-3, the V gene TRBV5-1; 9 bases agree with TRBD1. The CDR3 region is CASSARDREGTDTQYF. The CDR3 DNA is TGCGCCAGCAGCGCCCGGGACAGGGAGGGCACAGATACGCAGTATTTT.